The source of this T cell receptor (beta chain) is a study of blood T cell repertoires in COVID-19. TCRdb keeps only in-frame clones here, not all; method: immunoSEQ multiplex PCR. The sample lists roughly 200,000 clones, about 86% occurring once. The germline CDR1 and CDR2 sequences are LGHNA and YSLEER. Trimming removed 1 base from V and 6 bases from J, with 11 bases in between. The CDR3 covers 14 residues. The V and J genes are TRBV4-3 and TRBJ2-3, with a weak D call TRBD2 (6 bases). This clonotype was obtained from a man aged 55 to 70 who had recovered from COVID-19. The specimen was peripheral blood. The CDR3 loop reads CASSQGSRGDTQYF. In nucleotides, the CDR3 is TGCGCCAGCAGCCAAGGGAGCCGGGGGGATACGCAGTATTTT.